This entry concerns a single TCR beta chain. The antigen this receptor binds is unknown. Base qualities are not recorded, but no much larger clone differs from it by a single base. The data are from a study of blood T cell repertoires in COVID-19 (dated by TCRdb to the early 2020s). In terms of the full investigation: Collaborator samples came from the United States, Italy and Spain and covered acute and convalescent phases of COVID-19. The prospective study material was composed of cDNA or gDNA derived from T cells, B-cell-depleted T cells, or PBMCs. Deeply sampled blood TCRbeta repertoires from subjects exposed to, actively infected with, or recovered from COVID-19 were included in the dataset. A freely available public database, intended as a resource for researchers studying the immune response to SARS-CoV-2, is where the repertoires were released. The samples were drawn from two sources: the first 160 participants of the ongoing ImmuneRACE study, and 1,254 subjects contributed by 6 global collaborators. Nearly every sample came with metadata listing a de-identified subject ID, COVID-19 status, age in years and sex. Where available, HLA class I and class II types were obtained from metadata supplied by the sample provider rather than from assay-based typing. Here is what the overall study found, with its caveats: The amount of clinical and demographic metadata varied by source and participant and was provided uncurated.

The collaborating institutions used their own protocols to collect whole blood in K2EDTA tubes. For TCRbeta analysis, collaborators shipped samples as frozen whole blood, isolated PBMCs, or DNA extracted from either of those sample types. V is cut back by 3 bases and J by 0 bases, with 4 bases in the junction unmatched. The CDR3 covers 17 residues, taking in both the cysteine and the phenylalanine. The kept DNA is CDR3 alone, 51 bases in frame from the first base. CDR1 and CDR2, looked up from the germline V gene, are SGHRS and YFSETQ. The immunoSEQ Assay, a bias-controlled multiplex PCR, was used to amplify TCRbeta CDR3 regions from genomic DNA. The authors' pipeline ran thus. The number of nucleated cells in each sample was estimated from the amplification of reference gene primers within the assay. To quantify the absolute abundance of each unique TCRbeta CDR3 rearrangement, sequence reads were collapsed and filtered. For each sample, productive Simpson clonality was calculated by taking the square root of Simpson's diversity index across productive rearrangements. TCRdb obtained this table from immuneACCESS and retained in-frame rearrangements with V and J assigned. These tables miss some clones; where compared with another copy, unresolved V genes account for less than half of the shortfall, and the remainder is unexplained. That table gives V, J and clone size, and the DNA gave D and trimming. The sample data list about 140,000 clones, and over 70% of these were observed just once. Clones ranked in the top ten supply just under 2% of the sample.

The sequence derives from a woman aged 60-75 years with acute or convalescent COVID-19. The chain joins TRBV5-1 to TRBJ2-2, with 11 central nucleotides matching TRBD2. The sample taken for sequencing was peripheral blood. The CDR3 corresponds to CASSSLSGRANTGELFF. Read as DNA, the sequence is TGCGCCAGCAGCTCCCTTAGCGGGAGGGCGAACACCGGGGAGCTGTTTTTT.